Included here is one T cell receptor beta chain sequence, with context. This clonotype came up many times. The antigen it recognizes is unknown. Base quality data are lacking; no much larger clone is found one base away. The data originate from a study of early T cells in non-severe SARS-CoV-2 infection (dated by TCRdb to the early 2020s). About the investigation overall: Because TCR sequencing was done on bulk RNA from unsorted whole blood, the alpha and beta chains could not be paired. What the work shows at the level of the full study, not this receptor alone: VDJdb matching was skewed toward anti-spike CD8 responses, so virus-specific expansions were likely underestimated and private and CD4 specificities were missed.

Measured from the cysteine to the phenylalanine, the CDR3 is 12 residues long. CDR3 DNA is the only sequence kept; it has 36 bases, read in frame from the first base. V and J lose 1 base and 5 bases, and a span of 7 bases separates them. CDR1 and CDR2 (SGHDT, YYEEEE) derive from the germline V gene. The study was a case-control design nested within a healthcare worker cohort in London, UK, with weekly nasopharyngeal swab PCR tests and blood sampling. Between 23 and 31 March 2020, the week of the UK lockdown, healthcare workers were enrolled and then followed up weekly for as long as 16 weeks. Libraries were built with 5' RACE. The sample was run on a NextSeq 500. To correct for sequencing error and PCR bias, the TCR library protocol tagged individual cDNA molecules with unique molecular identifiers. Both TCR alpha and beta chains were sequenced, and tight co-correlation was observed between alpha and beta sequence abundances in each sample. The study's own analysis went as follows. Decombinator V4 was used to annotate the V gene, J gene and CDR3 of the TCR sequences. Expanded TCRs were defined as changing significantly between any two time points under a Poisson model with p below 0.0001. TCR abundances were normalised to the total number of TCRs sequenced in each sample and reported as counts per million. MAIT TCRs were defined by TRAV1-2 paired with TRAJ12, TRAJ20 or TRAJ33, and iNKT TCRs by TRAV10 paired with TRAJ18. VDJdb, accessed on 1 November 2021, was searched for TCRs annotated for CMV, EBV and SARS-CoV-2, and TCRs annotated for more than one antigen were excluded. TCRdb took the public reads, trimmed them with fastp at Q25, ran MiXCR for clone calling and kept in-frame beta chains. When rows share a CDR3 protein, they turn into one entry using the most common DNA and genes. It is TCRdb's table, rather than the study itself, that gives the V and J calls and clone size. The sample table contains over 30,000 distinct CDR3 sequences; only one count was recorded for roughly 5.9% of them. Together, the top ten hold roughly 5% of the sample.

This TCR was sampled from an adult who was a healthcare worker with PCR-confirmed SARS-CoV-2 infection or an uninfected control (not recorded which). The specimen was whole blood. The chain was built from TRBV5-6 and TRBJ2-7; a tentative D call is TRBD1 (6 bases match). The DNA sequence reads TGTGCCAGCAGCTTGACAGGGAACGAGCAGTACTTC. Translated, this is CASSLTGNEQYF.